What follows are 4 T cell receptor beta chains derived from one specimen sequenced in a study of T cells expressing NK-cell markers. TCRdb re-called the 5' RACE reads and gives one entry per CDR3 protein, without DNA. Recorded for this sample: over 200,000 distinct CDR3 sequences. The specimen sequenced was blood T cells: a sorted CD56 or NKG2C T cell subset, CD4+ or CD8+ T cells, or bulk PBMC T cells (not recorded which). These receptors all come from a man younger than 30 in good health.

J is TRBJ1-5 and V is TRBV12-3 or TRBV12-4; the TCRdb call, TRBD1, lacks DNA for checking. The length of the CDR3 is 14 residues. This CDR3 is CASSSGRFDQPQHF.

The rearrangement uses TRBV10-1 and TRBJ2-2. Germline loops: CDR1 WNHNN, CDR2 SYGVQD (reference sequence). The length of the CDR3 is 14 residues. CDR3 in amino acids: CASSVKFDTGELFF.

The chain employs TRBV20-1 and TRBJ2-1; TCRdb outputs TRBD1, but without DNA this stays unchecked. The germline gives CDR1 DFQATT, CDR2 SNEGSKA (reference sequence). This CDR3 is built from 15 residues. CDR3 in amino acids: CSARDHGQGYNEQFF.

The V and J genes are TRBV29-1 and TRBJ2-1; TCRdb outputs TRBD2, but without DNA this stays unchecked. Per germline, CDR1 SQVTM and CDR2 ANQGSEA. The CDR3 consists of 11 residues. CDR3: CSGSLAEGVFF.